This T cell receptor beta chain was sequenced for a study of human T cells and chemical hapten exposure. TCRdb used MiXCR to reprocess the 5' RACE reads, holding one entry per CDR3 protein. The sample records about 81,000 distinct CDR3 sequences, less than 20% being singletons. Trimming pared 4 bases from V and 0 bases from J, leaving 12 bases between. There are 16 residues in the CDR3. In germline, CDR1 is MGHRA, CDR2 YSYEKL. The authors' total RNA extraction used unfractionated whole blood. V gene TRBV4-1 combines with J gene TRBJ2-2; D not certain. The receptor was derived from a female donor in good health. The CDR3 spells CASSRLLTANTGELFF. CDR3 nucleotides: TGCGCCAGCAGCCGCCTTCTTACTGCGAACACCGGGGAGCTGTTTTTT.